Below are 31 T cell receptor beta chains sequenced from a single sample in a study of cytomegalovirus exposure and HLA in healthy donors. Researchers ran the PCR with 60 Vbeta and 13 Jbeta primers. Using immunoSEQ multiplex PCR, the repertoire was profiled, and TCRdb retains in-frame clones only, with some absent. This table holds some 150,000 clones, about 76% found once. The sequenced material came from PBMCs. Every receptor here comes from a woman between 40 and 50 years old in good health and CMV-seronegative.

The chain combines TRBV30 with TRBJ1-2, with 7 bases fitting TRBD1. The CDR3 is made up of 13 amino acids. Losses at the gene ends were 2 bases for V and 4 bases for J; bases not matched to a gene: 4. The germline CDR1 and CDR2 sequences are GTSNPN and SVGIG (reference sequence). CDR3 DNA: TGTGCCTGGAGTTCGGGGACAGTCTATGGCTACACCTTC. Its translation: CAWSSGTVYGYTF.

CDR3 sequence: CASSLEERARGYTF. The DNA of the CDR3 is TGTGCCAGCAGCTTAGAGGAGCGGGCGCGTGGCTACACCTTC. V gene TRBV7-9 combines with J gene TRBJ1-2; D not resolved. The V gene lost 1 base and the J gene lost 7 bases, with 13 bases spanning the gap. Germline lookup yields CDR1 SEHNR and CDR2 FQNEAQ (reference sequence). The CDR3 loop spans 14 amino acids. Drawing the rest from reference TRBV7-9 and TRBJ1-2, the complete variable domain is DTGVSQNPRHKITKRGQNVTFRCDPISEHNRLYWYRQTLGQGPEFLTYFQNEAQLEKSRLLSDRFSAERPKGSFSTLEIQRTEQGDSAMYLCASSLEERARGYTFGSGTRLTVV.

This clone was seen ten or more times. V usage is TRBV5-6 and J usage is TRBJ2-3, with D possibly being TRBD1 (6 bases). This CDR3 comprises 15 residues. Trimming stripped 0 bases from V and 4 bases from J, with 12 bases between. Germline V gene lookup returns CDR1 SGHDT and CDR2 YYEEEE. DNA of the CDR3: TGTGCCAGCAGCTTGGTTCCCAGGGGAGCAGATACGCAGTATTTT. This codes for CASSLVPRGADTQYF.

The CDR3 DNA follows: TGTGCCAGCAGCACCTCCAGGGTTGGGGATGGCTACACCTTC. Amino acid sequence: CASSTSRVGDGYTF. J is TRBJ1-2 and V is TRBV7-2, with D possibly being TRBD1 (5 bases). V was cut by 5 bases and J by 6 bases, with 16 bases left in between. This CDR3 spans 14 amino acids. The germline gives CDR1 SGHTA, CDR2 FQGNSA.

The J gene is TRBJ2-2, the V gene TRBV4-1; 11 nucleotides match TRBD1. With 4 bases clipped from V and 5 bases from J, the junction kept 3 bases outside the gene matches. The CDR3 has 15 amino acids. Germline-derived CDR1 and CDR2 are MGHRA and YSYEKL. CDR3 DNA: TGCGCCAGCAGCCCGTGGGACAGGGGGACCGGGGAGCTGTTTTTT. The encoded protein is CASSPWDRGTGELFF.

The chain links TRBV5-1 to TRBJ1-2, with 8 bases identical to TRBD1. CDR3 length equals 14 residues. V lost 5 bases and J lost 4; bases outside the gene matches: 7. Germline-derived CDR1 and CDR2 are SGHRS and YFSETQ. For the CDR3, the DNA is TGCGCCAGCAGTTCTGGACAGGGCGGCTATGGCTACACCTTC. This sequence encodes CASSSGQGGYGYTF.

This chain connects TRBV19 to TRBJ1-2; TRBD1 is a possible D gene (5 bases). The length of the CDR3 is 12 residues. Per germline, CDR1 LNHDA and CDR2 SQIVND (reference sequence). The germline V and J ends were trimmed by 4 bases and 13 bases, with 16 bases remaining between them. This chain's CDR3 is CASSTRPGISTF. The DNA of the CDR3 is TGTGCCAGTAGTACCCGACCAGGGATCTCCACCTTC.

This clone was seen a single time. The chain combines TRBV15 with TRBJ1-1; D not certain. Germline lookup yields CDR1 LNHNV and CDR2 YYDKDF (reference sequence). Trimming took off 0 bases at V and 4 bases at J, with 12 bases between the two ends. This CDR3 has 15 residues. In DNA, the CDR3 is TGTGCCACCAGCAGAGATAATCAGTATTTCACTGAAGCTTTCTTT. Protein: CATSRDNQYFTEAFF.

The V gene is TRBV10-3, the J gene TRBJ1-5; TRBD1 aligns across 9 bases. Germline V gives CDR1 ENHRY, CDR2 SYGVKD. The CDR3 is 14 residues long. The ends lost 3 bases at V and 7 bases at J; junction bases unmatched: 4. CDR3 sequence reads: CAISDLDRGQPQHF. The CDR3, as DNA: TGTGCCATCAGTGACTTGGACAGGGGACAGCCCCAGCATTTT.

This rearrangement joins TRBV4-1 to TRBJ2-2; D call uncertain. In germline, CDR1 is MGHRA, CDR2 YSYEKL. The CDR3 is made up of 12 amino acids. V lost 5 bases and J 5 bases, leaving 6 bases between the germline ends. DNA for the CDR3: TGCGCCAGCAGCTATAATACCGGGGAGCTGTTTTTT. Translation gives CASSYNTGELFF.

This chain's CDR3 is CASSSRVFYGYTF. Written as DNA, the CDR3 is TGTGCCAGCAGCTCACGGGTATTCTATGGCTACACCTTC. The chain joins TRBV7-9 to TRBJ1-2; D remains ambiguous. CDR3 length: 13 residues. V was shortened by 4 bases and J by 4 bases, with 10 bases between the two germline ends. Germline-derived CDR1 and CDR2 are SEHNR and FQNEAQ (reference sequence).

The chain combines TRBV7-9 with TRBJ2-5; unclear D gene. Trimming cost V 5 bases and J 3 bases, with 13 bases left between them. This CDR3 contains 14 residues. Germline-derived CDR1 and CDR2 are SEHNR and FQNEAQ (reference sequence). The CDR3 nucleotides are TGTGCCAGCAGCCTCACAGAAGCCGAAGAGACCCAGTACTTC. This sequence encodes CASSLTEAEETQYF. Filled out from reference TRBV7-9 and TRBJ2-5, the complete variable domain reads DTGVSQNPRHKITKRGQNVTFRCDPISEHNRLYWYRQTLGQGPEFLTYFQNEAQLEKSRLLSDRFSAERPKGSFSTLEIQRTEQGDSAMYLCASSLTEAEETQYFGPGTRLLVL.

This clone was seen a single time. V usage is TRBV4-3 and J usage is TRBJ1-2, with 7 bases lining up with TRBD1. Germline-derived CDR1 and CDR2 are LGHNA and YSLEER. The CDR3 length is 16 residues. With V trimmed by 0 bases and J by 4 bases, 8 bases remained unmatched. This chain's CDR3 is CASSQERGPRTYGYTF. The CDR3 DNA is TGCGCCAGCAGCCAAGAGAGGGGGCCTAGGACCTATGGCTACACCTTC.

The V and J genes are TRBV2 and TRBJ1-1; the D is unclear. This CDR3 is built from 14 residues. Germline V gives CDR1 SNHLY, CDR2 FYNNEI. Trimming pared 3 bases from V and 0 bases from J, leaving 8 bases between. The CDR3 DNA follows: TGTGCCAGCAGTGAGTCGCCGGTGAACACTGAAGCTTTCTTT. This gives the protein CASSESPVNTEAFF.

V usage is TRBV6-6 and J usage is TRBJ1-4; D remains ambiguous. The CDR3 sequence is 15 residues long. The V end was cut by 6 bases, the J end by 7 bases, with 18 bases between. The germline V gene has CDR1 MNHNY and CDR2 SVGAGI (reference sequence). The CDR3 protein is CASSQRPFRGEKLFF. The CDR3 nucleotides are TGTGCCAGCAGCCAACGTCCCTTCCGAGGTGAAAAACTGTTTTTT.

In its sample, this clone was seen once. The rearrangement joins TRBV27 to TRBJ1-2, with D tentatively TRBD1 (6 bases). Germline-derived CDR1 and CDR2 are MNHEY and SMNVEV (reference sequence). The CDR3 covers 15 residues. V lost 1 base and J 7 bases, leaving 16 bases between the germline ends. The CDR3 region is CASSLYPGGLGGYTF. CDR3 nucleotides: TGTGCCAGCAGTTTATACCCCGGGGGGCTCGGTGGCTACACCTTC.

This clone was seen a handful of times. The V and J genes are TRBV6-6 and TRBJ2-7; the D is unclear. Trimming took off 2 bases at V and 2 bases at J, with 10 bases between the two ends. CDR3 length: 14 residues. Germline loops: CDR1 MNHNY, CDR2 SVGAGI (reference sequence). The CDR3 DNA is TGTGCCAGCAGTTACCCCCAGGTTACCTACGAGCAGTACTTC. It specifies CASSYPQVTYEQYF.

This clone was seen just once. This sequence joins TRBV28 and TRBJ1-4, with 7 nucleotides matching TRBD1. The CDR3 contains 15 residues. Germline V lookup: CDR1 MDHEN, CDR2 SYDVKM. Trimming removed 3 bases from V and 4 bases from J; junction bases left unmatched: 5. This chain's CDR3 is CASSFGQVINEKLFF. In DNA form, the CDR3 reads TGTGCCAGCAGTTTTGGACAGGTGATTAATGAAAAACTGTTTTTT.

This clone was seen just once. The J gene is TRBJ1-6, the V gene TRBV6-5; D remains ambiguous. From germline, CDR1 is MNHEY and CDR2 SVGAGI. Trimming left V 4 bases short and J 10 bases short, with 17 bases between. This CDR3 is built from 15 residues. This CDR3 is CASSWRHSGNSPLHF. The CDR3, as DNA: TGTGCCAGCAGTTGGCGACACAGTGGAAACTCACCCCTCCACTTT.

This clone was seen a few times. The CDR3 region has the DNA TGTGCCACCAGCCCGGACAGGTCGAACACCGGGGAGCTGTTTTTT. Translated, it gives CATSPDRSNTGELFF. The chain links TRBV15 to TRBJ2-2; 7 nucleotides line up with TRBD1. Per the germline V gene, CDR1 is LNHNV and CDR2 is YYDKDF (reference sequence). This CDR3 has 15 residues. Trimming took 5 bases from V and 0 from J; bases not matched to a gene: 3.

The chain employs TRBV7-3 and TRBJ1-2; the match to TRBD1 covers 7 bases. This CDR3 contains 13 residues. Losses at the gene ends were 4 bases for V and 8 bases for J; bases not matched to a gene: 7. Germline-derived CDR1 and CDR2 are SGHTA and FQGTGA. CDR3 sequence: CASSSPSGGGYTF. The CDR3, as DNA: TGTGCCAGCAGCTCGCCTTCAGGGGGAGGCTACACCTTC. The complete variable domain, with remaining parts taken from reference TRBV7-3 and TRBJ1-2, reads GAGVSQTPSNKVTEKGKYVELRCDPISGHTALYWYRQSLGQGPEFLIYFQGTGAADDSGLPNDRFFAVRPEGSVSTLKIQRTERGDSAVYLCASSSPSGGGYTFGSGTRLTVV.

The chain uses TRBV7-8 and TRBJ1-2; 9 nucleotides agree with TRBD1. CDR3 length: 15 amino acids. Germline V gene lookup returns CDR1 SGHVS and CDR2 FQNEAQ. With V trimmed by 4 bases and J by 0 bases, 3 bases remained unmatched. The CDR3 DNA follows: TGTGCCAGCAGCTCGGACAGGGGAGCTAACTATGGCTACACCTTC. Protein sequence: CASSSDRGANYGYTF.

V and J are TRBV6-1 and TRBJ1-2; 9 bases fit TRBD1. The CDR3 consists of 15 residues. Per germline, CDR1 MNHNS and CDR2 SASEGT. V dropped 6 bases and J dropped 4; count of bases not matched to a gene: 9. This CDR3 is CASRGTGSRAYGYTF. CDR3 in DNA: TGTGCCAGCAGGGGGACAGGGAGTCGGGCCTATGGCTACACCTTC.

The chain has TRBV19 and TRBJ1-4, with 9 bases aligning to TRBD1. CDR1 and CDR2 from the germline V gene are LNHDA and SQIVND (reference sequence). Trimming at V came to 7 bases and at J to 1 base, leaving 10 bases not matched to a gene. CDR3 length: 17 amino acids. The CDR3 DNA reads TGTGCCAGTAACTCGCTCCGGGACAGGGTAACTAATGAAAAACTGTTTTTT. It encodes CASNSLRDRVTNEKLFF.

This sequence joins TRBV11-1 and TRBJ1-1; 7 positions match TRBD1. This CDR3 region has 14 residues. The V gene's germline CDR1 is SGHAT and CDR2 FQDESV (reference sequence). V dropped 3 bases and J dropped 7; count of bases not matched to a gene: 8. This chain's CDR3 is CASSFDRERGEAFF. In nucleotides, the CDR3 is TGTGCCAGCAGCTTCGACAGGGAACGGGGTGAAGCTTTCTTT.

This chain connects TRBV7-2 to TRBJ2-7, with TRBD1 matching 9 bases. CDR1 and CDR2 (germline): SGHTA, FQGNSA. The CDR3 is 15 amino acids. V lost 5 bases and J lost 2; bases outside the gene matches: 7. The chain's CDR3 is CASSLTTGGPYEQYF. CDR3 bases: TGTGCCAGCAGCCTAACGACAGGGGGGCCCTACGAGCAGTACTTC. Filled out from reference TRBV7-2 and TRBJ2-7, the complete variable domain reads GAGVSQSPSNKVTEKGKDVELRCDPISGHTALYWYRQSLGQGLEFLIYFQGNSAPDKSGLPSDRFSAERTGGSVSTLTIQRTQQEDSAVYLCASSLTTGGPYEQYFGPGTRLTVT.

The chain is built from TRBV5-1 and TRBJ2-7, with 7 bases matching TRBD1. From germline, CDR1 is SGHRS and CDR2 YFSETQ. The CDR3 totals 14 residues. V lost 2 bases and J lost 3; bases outside the gene matches: 5. Written as DNA, the CDR3 is TGCGCCAGCAGCTTAGGACAGGCCAACTACGAGCAGTACTTC. This encodes CASSLGQANYEQYF. Complete variable domain (other parts from reference TRBV5-1 and TRBJ2-7): KAGVTQTPRYLIKTRGQQVTLSCSPISGHRSVSWYQQTPGQGLQFLFEYFSETQRNKGNFPGRFSGRQFSNSRSEMNVSTLELGDSALYLCASSLGQANYEQYFGPGTRLTVT.

The chain couples TRBV30 to TRBJ2-3, with TRBD1 matching over 7 bases. J gave up 2 bases and V 0 bases, and 8 bases lay outside the gene matches. From germline, CDR1 is GTSNPN and CDR2 SVGIG (reference sequence). CDR3 length: 16 residues. CDR3 nucleotides: TGTGCCTGGAGTGTACGGACAGGAAGAAACACAGATACGCAGTATTTT. It is translated as CAWSVRTGRNTDTQYF.

Turning to this clone: The same CDR3 can be traced to other DNA sequences in this sample. This sequence joins TRBV18 and TRBJ2-7; perhaps TRBD2 as D (5 bases). This CDR3 has 13 residues. The germline V gene encodes CDR1 KGHSH and CDR2 LQKENI. V lost 3 bases, J lost 3 bases, and 9 bases lay in between. This chain's CDR3 is CASSPPGSYEQYF. The CDR3 DNA is TGTGCCAGCTCACCGCCGGGGAGCTACGAGCAGTACTTC. Filled out from reference TRBV18 and TRBJ2-7, the complete variable domain reads NAGVMQNPRHLVRRRGQEARLRCSPMKGHSHVYWYRQLPEEGLKFMVYLQKENIIDESGMPKERFSAEFPKEGPSILRIQQVVRGDSAAYFCASSPPGSYEQYFGPGTRLTVT.

The chain links TRBV2 to TRBJ1-2, with D possibly being TRBD1 (6 bases). V lost 7 bases and J 8 bases, leaving 17 bases between the germline ends. The V gene's germline CDR1 is SNHLY and CDR2 FYNNEI. The CDR3 sequence is 13 residues long. The CDR3 DNA reads as TGTGCCAGCACCGTCCAAACAGGGCAGGGCTACACCTTC. This encodes CASTVQTGQGYTF. Looking up the rest from reference TRBV2 and TRBJ1-2 gives the full variable domain: EPEVTQTPSHQVTQMGQEVILRCVPISNHLYFYWYRQILGQKVEFLVSFYNNEISEKSEIFDDQFSVERPDGSNFTLKIRSTKLEDSAMYFCASTVQTGQGYTFGSGTRLTVV.

CDR3 loop: CAISGRTQTYEQYF. The CDR3 bases are TGTGCCATCAGTGGGCGGACTCAAACCTACGAGCAGTACTTC. The chain recombines TRBV10-3 with TRBJ2-7; D is perhaps TRBD2 (5 bases). This CDR3 comprises 14 residues. The germline V and J ends were trimmed by 4 bases and 2 bases, with 12 bases remaining between them. CDR1 ENHRY and CDR2 SYGVKD come from the germline V gene.